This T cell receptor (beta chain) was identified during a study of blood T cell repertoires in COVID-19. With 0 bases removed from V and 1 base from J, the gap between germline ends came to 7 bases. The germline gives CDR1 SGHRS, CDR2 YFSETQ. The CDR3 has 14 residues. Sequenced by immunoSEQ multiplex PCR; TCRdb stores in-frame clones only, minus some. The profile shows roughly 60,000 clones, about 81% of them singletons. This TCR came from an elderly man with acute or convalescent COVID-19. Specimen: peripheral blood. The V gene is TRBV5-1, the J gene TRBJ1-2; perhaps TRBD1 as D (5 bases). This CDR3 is CASSLGQYNYGYTF. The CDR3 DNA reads TGCGCCAGCAGCTTGGGACAGTATAACTATGGCTACACCTTC.